These T cell receptor beta chains were read from a single sample in a study of graft-versus-host responses after intestinal transplantation. This table comes from immunoSEQ multiplex PCR, and its TCRdb copy is limited to in-frame clones, with some not included. The repertoire has about 97,000 clones, 90% of them found once; the top ten carry 15% to 20%. Sequenced here: PBMCs, sampled roughly 68 weeks after intestinal transplant. These receptors were collected from a human patient who received an intestinal transplant, so some T cells may come from the graft donor. CDR3s include the opening cysteine and the closing phenylalanine or tryptophan. A D gene is named only where the DNA matches it firmly. Size is stated for part of the rows, as once, few or many counts, or as a class when the clone is expanded.

v_call,d_call,clone_size,j_call,cdr3_aa,cdr3_nt
TRBV6-1,-,-,TRBJ1-2,CASSEIPGEIDYGYTF,TGTGCCAGCAGTGAAATCCCAGGGGAGATAGACTATGGCTACACCTTC
TRBV20-1,-,-,TRBJ1-2,CSARDTYGYTF,TGCAGTGCTCGGGACACCTATGGCTACACCTTC
TRBV5-6,-,-,TRBJ2-7,CASSWGQPSYEQYF,TGTGCCAGCAGCTGGGGTCAGCCATCCTACGAGCAGTACTTC
TRBV7-8,-,-,TRBJ2-7,CASSSRFGYEQYF,TGTGCCAGCAGCTCGCGATTTGGATACGAGCAGTACTTC
TRBV19,TRBD2,-,TRBJ2-5,CASRRSGTQETQYF,TGTGCCAGTAGGCGTAGCGGGACCCAAGAGACCCAGTACTTC
TRBV2,-,-,TRBJ1-1,CASRFRGNTEAFF,TGTGCCAGCAGGTTCAGGGGGAACACTGAAGCTTTCTTT
TRBV9,TRBD1,-,TRBJ1-6,CASSVGQGGNSPLHF,TGTGCCAGCAGCGTGGGACAGGGGGGGAATTCACCCCTCCACTTT
TRBV11-3,TRBD1,-,TRBJ2-2,CASSTGQGVGGELFF,TGTGCCAGCAGCACCGGACAGGGGGTTGGCGGGGAGCTGTTTTTT
TRBV27,-,-,TRBJ1-1,CASSLGSLSEAFF,TGTGCCAGCAGTCTAGGGAGTCTATCTGAAGCTTTCTTT
TRBV27,-,-,TRBJ1-1,CASSLTVLNTEAFF,TGTGCCAGCAGTTTAACGGTACTGAACACTGAAGCTTTCTTT
TRBV13,-,-,TRBJ2-3,CASSRTGAGDTQYF,TGTGCCAGCAGCCGCACGGGGGCGGGAGATACGCAGTATTTT
TRBV5-1,-,-,TRBJ1-2,CASSLDRSYGYTF,TGCGCCAGCAGCTTGGACCGGTCCTATGGCTACACCTTC
TRBV19,-,-,TRBJ1-2,CASSPDRGRTANYGYTF,TGTGCCAGTAGTCCAGATAGGGGACGGACAGCTAACTATGGCTACACCTTC
TRBV6-1,TRBD1,-,TRBJ1-4,CAALGQGGEKLFF,TGTGCCGCGTTAGGACAGGGAGGTGAAAAACTGTTTTTT
TRBV9,-,-,TRBJ2-1,CASTPRGESSYNEQFF,TGTGCCAGCACCCCTAGGGGGGAAAGCTCCTACAATGAGCAGTTCTTC
TRBV6-6,-,few,TRBJ1-5,CASGDARGQPQHF,TGTGCCAGCGGGGACGCGAGGGGTCAGCCCCAGCATTTT
TRBV5-1,-,-,TRBJ1-1,CASSPQVNTEAFF,TGCGCCAGCAGCCCACAGGTGAACACTGAAGCTTTCTTT
TRBV6-6,-,few,TRBJ1-5,CASSYSMEVNQPQHF,TGTGCCAGCAGTTACTCGATGGAAGTGAATCAGCCCCAGCATTTT
TRBV11-2,-,-,TRBJ2-5,CASSQDPGGAETQYF,TGTGCCAGCAGCCAAGATCCGGGGGGCGCCGAGACCCAGTACTTC
TRBV6-5,-,-,TRBJ1-1,CASSYSRLNGAFF,TGTGCCAGCAGTTACTCGAGGTTAAATGGAGCTTTCTTT
TRBV10-3,-,-,TRBJ1-5,CAISEGSGIGQPQHF,TGTGCCATCAGTGAGGGATCAGGGATTGGCCAGCCCCAGCATTTT
TRBV11-2,-,-,TRBJ2-7,CASSRGGYEQYF,TGTGCCAGCAGCCGGGGCGGGTACGAGCAGTACTTC
TRBV7-9,TRBD2,once,TRBJ2-3,CASSSQRGITDTQYF,TGTGCCAGCAGCTCCCAGCGGGGTATCACAGATACGCAGTATTTT
TRBV5-6,-,-,TRBJ2-3,CASSLTISDTQYF,TGTGCCAGCAGCTTAACTATTTCAGATACGCAGTATTTT